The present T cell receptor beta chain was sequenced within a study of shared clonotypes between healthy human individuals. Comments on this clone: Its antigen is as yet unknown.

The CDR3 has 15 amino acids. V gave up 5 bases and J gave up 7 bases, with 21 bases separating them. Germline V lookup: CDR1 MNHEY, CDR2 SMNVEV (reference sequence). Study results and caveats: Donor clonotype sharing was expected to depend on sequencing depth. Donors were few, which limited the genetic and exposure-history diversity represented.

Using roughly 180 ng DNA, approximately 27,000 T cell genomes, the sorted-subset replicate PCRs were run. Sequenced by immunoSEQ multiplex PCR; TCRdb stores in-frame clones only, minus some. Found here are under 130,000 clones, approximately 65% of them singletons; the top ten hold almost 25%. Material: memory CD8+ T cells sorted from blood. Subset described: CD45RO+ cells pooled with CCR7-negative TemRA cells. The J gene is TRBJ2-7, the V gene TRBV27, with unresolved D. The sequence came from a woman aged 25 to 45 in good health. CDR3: CASSNSVANYEEQYF. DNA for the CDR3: TGTGCCAGCAGTAATAGTGTGGCGAACTACGAGGAGCAGTACTTC.